One and the same sample provided the 9 T cell receptor beta chains below, sequenced in a study of PD-L1 blockade in urothelial cancer. Time point denoted: pretreatment peripheral blood. Using immunoSEQ multiplex PCR, the repertoire was profiled, and TCRdb retains in-frame clones only, with some absent. The sample yields 100,000 to 150,000 clones, 84% seen once. This material consisted of PBMCs, taken around atezolizumab (anti-PD-L1) treatment. The receptor source for this set is a man between 45 and 60 years old with urothelial cancer.

The chain couples TRBV14 to TRBJ2-1; 14 nucleotides align to TRBD2. CDR1 and CDR2 from the germline V gene are SGHDN and FVKESK. With V trimmed by 5 bases and J by 6 bases, 9 bases remained unmatched. CDR3 length: 17 residues. For the CDR3, the DNA is TGTGCCAGCAGCTTAGGACGACTAGCGGGAGGGCGCAATGAGCAGTTCTTC. Amino acid sequence: CASSLGRLAGGRNEQFF. Based on the CDR3 plus reference TRBV14 and TRBJ2-1, the full variable domain is EAGVTQFPSHSVIEKGQTVTLRCDPISGHDNLYWYRRVMGKEIKFLLHFVKESKQDESGMPNNRFLAERTGGTYSTLKVQPAELEDSGVYFCASSLGRLAGGRNEQFFGPGTRLTVL.

The rearrangement joins TRBV6-1 to TRBJ2-7; 8 bases fit TRBD1. The CDR3 contains 14 residues. V shed 6 bases and J 3 bases; nucleotides not matched to a gene: 7. Germline V gives CDR1 MNHNS, CDR2 SASEGT. CDR3 residues: CASSRQGPDYEQYF. CDR3 bases: TGTGCCAGCAGCAGACAGGGGCCGGACTACGAGCAGTACTTC.

The chain employs TRBV5-6 and TRBJ2-4, with 9 bases matching TRBD1. This CDR3 comprises 19 residues. Looked up from germline, CDR1 is SGHDT and CDR2 is YYEEEE. V lost 4 bases and J lost 0; bases outside the gene matches: 14. This CDR3 is CASSAPQGAFPIAKNIQYF. For the CDR3, the DNA is TGTGCCAGCAGCGCCCCACAGGGGGCCTTTCCTATAGCCAAAAACATTCAGTACTTC.

The rearrangement links TRBV19 to TRBJ2-5; TRBD1 matches 8 bases. The closer fit of TRBJ2-7 to the DNA end suggests the J call may be wrong. Germline CDR1 is LNHDA and CDR2 is SQIVND (reference sequence). The CDR3 is 15 amino acids. The CDR3 sequence: CASRPRSGQAYEQYF. CDR3 DNA: TGTGCCAGTAGACCTCGCTCGGGACAGGCTTACGAGCAGTACTTC.

The rearrangement links TRBV19 to TRBJ1-6; a possible D gene is TRBD1 (5 bases). The V gene lost 2 bases and the J gene lost 7 bases, with 9 bases spanning the gap. The germline gives CDR1 LNHDA, CDR2 SQIVND (reference sequence). This CDR3 region has 14 residues. CDR3 sequence reads: CASSIQGGNSPLHF. CDR3 in DNA: TGTGCCAGTAGTATACAGGGCGGAAATTCACCCCTCCACTTT.

This chain joins TRBV7-9 and TRBJ1-4; TRBD1 agrees at 7 bases. V lost 5 bases, J lost 4 bases, and 10 bases stayed unmatched. Germline CDR1 and CDR2: SEHNR and FQNEAQ (reference sequence). The CDR3 covers 16 residues. The CDR3 loop is CASSREGGQLNEKLFF. The DNA for the CDR3 is TGTGCCAGCAGCCGGGAGGGGGGACAGCTTAATGAAAAACTGTTTTTT. The complete variable domain, with remaining parts taken from reference TRBV7-9 and TRBJ1-4, reads DTGVSQNPRHKITKRGQNVTFRCDPISEHNRLYWYRQTLGQGPEFLTYFQNEAQLEKSRLLSDRFSAERPKGSFSTLEIQRTEQGDSAMYLCASSREGGQLNEKLFFGSGTQLSVL.

The chain couples TRBV7-8 to TRBJ2-3, with TRBD2 matching 7 bases. CDR1 and CDR2 (germline): SGHVS, FQNEAQ. V dropped 4 bases and J dropped 2; count of bases not matched to a gene: 3. CDR3 length: 14 amino acids. The CDR3: CASSWDYTTDTQYF. The DNA for the CDR3 is TGTGCCAGCAGCTGGGACTACACCACAGATACGCAGTATTTT.

The rearrangement links TRBV4-2 to TRBJ2-1; the D gene is possibly TRBD2 (7 bases). Per the germline V gene, CDR1 is LGHNA and CDR2 is YNFKEQ. Trimming stripped 3 bases from V and 8 bases from J, with 11 bases between. This CDR3 contains 13 residues. CDR3 amino acids: CASSHGGGYEQFF. The CDR3, as DNA: TGTGCCAGCAGCCATGGGGGGGGCTATGAGCAGTTCTTC.

The gene calls are TRBV11-2 and TRBJ2-7; 7 nucleotides line up with TRBD2. The germline V gene encodes CDR1 SGHAT and CDR2 FQNNGV. The CDR3 has 15 residues. The V and J ends lost 4 bases and 4 bases, in that order; junction bases with no gene match: 10. CDR3 region: CASSSAGPGQYEQYF. CDR3 coding DNA: TGTGCCAGCAGCTCAGCGGGGCCAGGGCAATACGAGCAGTACTTC.